The 3 T cell receptor beta chains listed next were all sequenced from one sample in a study of CD4+ T cells in melanoma. Assay used: immunoSEQ multiplex PCR; TCRdb lists only in-frame clones, some missing. Here the sample spans 50,000 to 60,000 clones, approximately 70% being singletons. The source material was tumor tissue. Receptors originate from a human donor with melanoma.

This clone has more than one count but fewer than ten. This chain links TRBV28 with TRBJ2-3; D may correspond to TRBD1 or TRBD2 (5 bases each). The length of the CDR3 is 14 residues. Trimming pared 5 bases from V and 2 bases from J, leaving 11 bases between. CDR1 is MDHEN and CDR2 is SYDVKM in the germline V gene. The CDR3 protein is CASSDRGPTDTQYF. In DNA form, the CDR3 reads TGTGCCAGCAGTGACCGGGGCCCCACAGATACGCAGTATTTT.

The V call is TRBV7-6, the J call TRBJ2-7, with 7 bases fitting TRBD1. Unmatched junction bases numbered 6, after V lost 3 bases and J lost 13 bases. This CDR3 is 11 amino acids long. Germline V gives CDR1 SGHVS, CDR2 FNYEAQ. The CDR3 coding sequence is TGTGCCAGCAGCTTGGGGACAGACCTCTACTTC. Translation: CASSLGTDLYF.

The rearrangement links TRBV5-1 to TRBJ2-1; 12 positions match TRBD2. The CDR3 length is 16 residues. With V trimmed by 0 bases and J by 6 bases, 4 bases remained unmatched. Looked up from germline, CDR1 is SGHRS and CDR2 is YFSETQ. For the CDR3, the DNA is TGCGCCAGCAGCTTGGGACTAGCGGGGGCGATCAATGAGCAGTTCTTC. This gives the protein CASSLGLAGAINEQFF.